The present TCR beta chain was sequenced within a study of neoadjuvant anti-PD-1 for oral cavity cancer. Across the whole study: Patients without progression received a fourth nivolumab dose around day 43, then surgical resection on days 50-56.

Produced via immunoSEQ multiplex PCR; TCRdb's table is partial and in-frame only. The sample shows some 15,000 clones, around 40% of them seen only once. Time point described: after neoadjuvant nivolumab, at surgical resection. This clone appeared once. V was shortened by 6 bases and J by 1 base, with 13 bases between the two germline ends. Germline V gene sequence: CDR1 ENHRY, CDR2 SYGVKD. This CDR3 is 14 amino acids long. This sequence originates from a person aged 40 to 85 with oral cavity squamous cell carcinoma. Sequenced material: tumor tissue, taken after nivolumab (anti-PD-1) treatment. The chain combines TRBV10-3 with TRBJ2-7, with D perhaps TRBD1 or TRBD2 (5 bases each). The CDR3 is CAISPGTGSYEQYF. For the CDR3, the DNA is TGTGCCATCAGCCCCGGGACCGGGTCCTACGAGCAGTACTTC.